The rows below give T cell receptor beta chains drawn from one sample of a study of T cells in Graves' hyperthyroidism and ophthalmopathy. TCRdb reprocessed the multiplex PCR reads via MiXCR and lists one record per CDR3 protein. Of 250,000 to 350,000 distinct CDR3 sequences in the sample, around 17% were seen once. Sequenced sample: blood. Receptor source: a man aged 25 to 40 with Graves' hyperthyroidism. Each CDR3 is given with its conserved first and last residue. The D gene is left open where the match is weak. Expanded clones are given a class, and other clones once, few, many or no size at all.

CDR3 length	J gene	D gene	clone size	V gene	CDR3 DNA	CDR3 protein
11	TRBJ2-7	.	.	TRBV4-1	TGCGCCAGCAGGAGGGGGGACGAGCAGTACTTC	CASRRGDEQYF
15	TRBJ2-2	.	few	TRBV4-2	TGTGCCAGCAGCCAGGGACGGTACGGTAACGGGGAGCTGTTTTTT	CASSQGRYGNGELFF
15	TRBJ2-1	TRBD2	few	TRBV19	TGTGCCAGTAGTATTACACTAGCGGGAGGGGATGAGCAGTTCTTC	CASSITLAGGDEQFF
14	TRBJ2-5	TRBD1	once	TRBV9	TGTGCCAGCAGCGCCGGACAGGGATATCAGACCCAGTACTTC	CASSAGQGYQTQYF
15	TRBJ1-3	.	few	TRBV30	TGTGCCTGGAGCAGGGACTTTAACTCTGGAAACACCATATATTTT	CAWSRDFNSGNTIYF
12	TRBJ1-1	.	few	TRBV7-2	TGTGCCAGCATCGCCGGGGGGACTGAAGCTTTCTTT	CASIAGGTEAFF
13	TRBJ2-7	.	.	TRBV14	TGTGCCAGCAGCCAAGAATACGAGGGCGAGCAGTACTTC	CASSQEYEGEQYF
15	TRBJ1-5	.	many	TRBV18	TGTGCCAGCTCACCGAACAGCGGACGCAATCAGCCCCAGCATTTT	CASSPNSGRNQPQHF
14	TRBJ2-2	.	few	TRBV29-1	TGCAGCGTTGCCGGGGGACAGAACACCGGGGAGCTGTTTTTT	CSVAGGQNTGELFF
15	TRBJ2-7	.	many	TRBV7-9	TGTGCCAGCAGTTCACGACAGACGTTTACCTACGAGCAGTACTTC	CASSSRQTFTYEQYF
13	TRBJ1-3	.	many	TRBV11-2	TGTGCCAGCAGCTCCCTCTCTGGAAACACCATATATTTT	CASSSLSGNTIYF
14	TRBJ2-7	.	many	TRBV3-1	TGTGCCAGCAGCCCCGGAGGATCGACTGACGAGCAGTACTTC	CASSPGGSTDEQYF
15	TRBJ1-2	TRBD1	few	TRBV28	TGTGCCAGCAGTTTACCCCTGGACAGGGTCCATGGCTACACCTTC	CASSLPLDRVHGYTF
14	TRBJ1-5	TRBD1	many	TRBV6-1	TGTGCCAGCGCTAGGACAGGCAGGGACCAGCCCCAGCATTTT	CASARTGRDQPQHF
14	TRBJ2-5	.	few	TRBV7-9	TGTGCCAGCAGCTTGTCAGGGACAACGGAGACCCAGTACTTC	CASSLSGTTETQYF
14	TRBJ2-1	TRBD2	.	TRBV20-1	TGCAGTGCTAGCGGCGGGAGGGCCTCAAATGAGCAGTTCTTC	CSASGGRASNEQFF
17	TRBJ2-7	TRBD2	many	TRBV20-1	TGCAGTGCTAGGGGACTAGCGGGAGGGCCGATGGCCTACGAGCAGTACTTC	CSARGLAGGPMAYEQYF
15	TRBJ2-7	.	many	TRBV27	TGTGCCAGCAGTTTATCGATAAATGTCGGCGACGAGCAGTACTTC	CASSLSINVGDEQYF
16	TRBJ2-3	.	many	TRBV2	TGTGCCAGCAGCCCCCCCGAGCGAGGGGGGTCAGATACGCAGTATTTT	CASSPPERGGSDTQYF
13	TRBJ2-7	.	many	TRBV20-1	TGCAGTGCTACCCAGGGCCTATCCTACGAGCAGTACTTC	CSATQGLSYEQYF
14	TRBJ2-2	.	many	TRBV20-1	TGCAGTGCTAGTTCCGCGGAGGGTACCGGGGAGCTGTTTTTT	CSASSAEGTGELFF
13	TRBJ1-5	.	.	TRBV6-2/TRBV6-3	TGTGCCAGCAGTCCGACAAGATTACAGCCCCAGCATTTT	CASSPTRLQPQHF
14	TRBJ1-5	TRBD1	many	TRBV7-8	TGTGCCAGCAGCGCTGGGACAGGGGGTCAGCCCCAGCATTTT	CASSAGTGGQPQHF
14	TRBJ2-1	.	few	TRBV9	TGTGCCAGCAGCGTGGGTTCCTCCTACAATGAGCAGTTCTTC	CASSVGSSYNEQFF
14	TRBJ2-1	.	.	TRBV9	TGTGCCAGCAGCGGTCTCAGGGAGGACAATGAGCAGTTCTTC	CASSGLREDNEQFF
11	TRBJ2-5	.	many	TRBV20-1	TGCAGTGCTCTTGACGGAGAGACCCAGTACTTC	CSALDGETQYF
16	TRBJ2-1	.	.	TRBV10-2	TGCGCCAGCAGTGAGAGGGGCGCGGGGGCGAACAATGAGCAGTTCTTC	CASSERGAGANNEQFF
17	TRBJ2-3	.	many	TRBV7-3	TGTGCCAGCAGCTTAGCCGGCCCTGGCTCGAGCACAGATACGCAGTATTTT	CASSLAGPGSSTDTQYF
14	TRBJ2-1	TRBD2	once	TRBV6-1	TGTGCCAGCGCCCTAGCGGGAGGGTACAATGAGCAGTTCTTC	CASALAGGYNEQFF
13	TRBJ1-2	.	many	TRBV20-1	TGCAGTGCTAGAGACCCTGGAGGTCATGGCTACACCTTC	CSARDPGGHGYTF